The source of this TCR beta chain is a study of CD8 T cells in ankylosing spondylitis. Researchers built TCR beta libraries using quantitative 5'-RACE with molecular barcodes. Each CDR3 protein is one row after TCRdb ran MiXCR on the 5' RACE reads. The sample includes some 300,000 distinct CDR3 sequences, 20% to 25% of them seen just once. Points on this clonotype: Its antigen is as yet unknown.

From germline, CDR1 is LNHDA and CDR2 SQIVND (reference sequence). CDR3 length equals 13 residues. V was trimmed by 5 bases and J by 8 bases, leaving 12 bases between them. Study-wide findings and caveats: A TCR beta motif of 7 to 9 highly homologous variants seemed to mark ankylosing spondylitis blood. Reportedly, matched ankylosing spondylitis synovial fluid was significantly enriched for disease-linked clones. The disease-linked clones had a CD8+ phenotype and low blood frequencies.

Sequencing was carried out using blood, either unsorted or a sorted T cell fraction (not recorded which). V usage is TRBV19 and J usage is TRBJ1-4; D perhaps matches TRBD1 (5 bases). The sequence was obtained from a female donor with ankylosing spondylitis or in good health (not recorded which). The CDR3: CASSFQGTEKLFF. The CDR3, as DNA: TGTGCCAGTAGTTTCCAGGGAACAGAAAAACTGTTTTTT.